One sample yielded the 10 T cell receptor beta chains listed below, sequenced in a study of blood T cells in healthy people across ages. A second about 6 to 12 cycle PCR used barcoded and J-beta primers. TCRdb fed the 5' RACE reads into MiXCR, producing one record per CDR3 protein. The sample yields approximately 800,000 distinct CDR3 sequences, roughly 46% seen once. Sequencing was performed on blood. Receptors were obtained from an elderly man in good health.

The V gene is TRBV29-1, the J gene TRBJ1-1; TRBD1 is a possible D gene (5 bases). From germline, CDR1 is SQVTM and CDR2 ANQGSEA. Trimming pared 5 bases from V and 1 base from J, leaving 11 bases between. This CDR3 region has 13 residues. The CDR3 nucleotides are TGCAGCGTTTCGAGGGGAGGGAACACTGAAGCTTTCTTT. This sequence encodes CSVSRGGNTEAFF.

The V and J genes are TRBV5-6 and TRBJ1-2, with 8 bases aligning to TRBD1. V trimming: 4 bases; J trimming: 3 bases; junction bases outside the gene matches: 5. The CDR3 length is 14 residues. Germline V gene lookup returns CDR1 SGHDT and CDR2 YYEEEE. In DNA form, the CDR3 reads TGTGCCAGCAGCCCTCAGGGGGCGGACTATGGCTACACCTTC. Its translation is CASSPQGADYGYTF.

The chain links TRBV29-1 to TRBJ1-2, with a possible D match to TRBD1 (6 bases). Trimming left V 7 bases short and J 5 bases short, with 14 bases between. CDR1 and CDR2 from the germline V gene are SQVTM and ANQGSEA. The CDR3 loop spans 12 amino acids. The CDR3 nucleotides are TGCAGCGCCCACAGGGAGGATTATGGCTACACCTTC. This codes for CSAHREDYGYTF. Combining the CDR3 with reference TRBV29-1 and TRBJ1-2 gives the whole variable domain SAVISQKPSRDICQRGTSLTIQCQVDSQVTMMFWYRQQPGQSLTLIATANQGSEATYESGFVIDKFPISRPNLTFSTLTVSNMSPEDSSIYLCSAHREDYGYTFGSGTRLTVV.

V gene TRBV9 combines with J gene TRBJ2-5; D possibly corresponds to TRBD2 (6 bases). V shed 0 bases and J shed 0 bases, with 9 bases lying between them. Germline assignment: CDR1 SGDLS and CDR2 YYNGEE. CDR3 size: 15 residues. As DNA, the CDR3 is TGTGCCAGCAGCGTAGCCCCGGGGGACCAAGAGACCCAGTACTTC. Translation gives CASSVAPGDQETQYF.

CDR3 region: CASSPAVGVEFYGYTF. The CDR3 DNA reads as TGCGCCAGCAGCCCCGCAGTAGGTGTGGAGTTCTATGGCTACACCTTC. The chain links TRBV5-1 to TRBJ1-2; D is uncertain. There are 16 residues in the CDR3. Trimming pared 4 bases from V and 4 bases from J, leaving 20 bases between. In germline, CDR1 is SGHRS, CDR2 YFSETQ.

Points on this clonotype: A much larger clone differs from this one at a single base, so this may be a read error. The chain couples TRBV7-2 to TRBJ2-5; D remains unclear. V was shortened by 5 bases and J by 11 bases, with 12 bases between the two germline ends. CDR3 size: 11 residues. CDR1 is SGHTA and CDR2 is FQGNSA in the germline V gene. The CDR3, as DNA: TGTGCCAGCAGCATCATCCATGAGCAGTACTTC. This encodes CASSIIHEQYF.

In its sample, this clonotype was seen once. The rearrangement links TRBV6-1 to TRBJ2-1; perhaps TRBD1 as D (6 bases). This CDR3 is 19 amino acids long. V was shortened by 5 bases and J by 6 bases, with 29 bases between the two germline ends. Germline assignment: CDR1 MNHNS and CDR2 SASEGT. CDR3 region: CASSPIPPGVQRRSNEQFF. CDR3 sequence (DNA): TGTGCCAGCAGTCCCATCCCTCCAGGGGTTCAAAGGCGGTCCAATGAGCAGTTCTTC.

This chain joins TRBV28 and TRBJ2-1; D gene unclear. The CDR3 is made up of 15 amino acids. Germline loops: CDR1 MDHEN, CDR2 SYDVKM. Trimming shortened V by 6 bases and J by 8 bases, and 20 bases separated the two germline ends. The DNA for the CDR3 is TGTGCCAGCAGCCGAAGACCCGGAGAGTCTTATGAGCAGTTCTTC. The encoded protein is CASSRRPGESYEQFF.

The chain employs TRBV7-9 and TRBJ2-1, with 9 bases fitting TRBD2. The J call may be incorrect, as the DNA end agrees better with TRBJ2-7. The CDR3 runs to 20 residues. Germline assignment: CDR1 SEHNR and CDR2 FQNEAQ (reference sequence). For the CDR3, the DNA is TGTGCCAGCAGGGGTACCCGGGGACAGTACCGACTAGCGGCCTACAATGAGCAGTACTTC. This gives the protein CASRGTRGQYRLAAYNEQYF.

This clonotype was counted a few times. The chain carries TRBV7-2 and TRBJ2-5; D gene ambiguous. From germline, CDR1 is SGHTA and CDR2 FQGNSA. V shed 1 base and J shed 2 bases, with 11 bases lying between them. The CDR3 contains 15 residues. CDR3 sequence reads: CASSLVGRRQETQYF. CDR3 DNA sequence: TGTGCCAGCAGCTTAGTTGGCAGGAGACAAGAGACCCAGTACTTC.